Listed below are T cell receptor beta chains from one sample, sequenced in a study of cytomegalovirus exposure and HLA in healthy donors. Measured with immunoSEQ multiplex PCR; TCRdb has only the in-frame clones, and not every one. Its listing shows about 170,000 clones. Sequencing was performed on PBMCs. These receptors were taken from a woman aged 60-70 years in good health and CMV-seronegative. The CDR3 runs from the conserved cysteine through the conserved F or W. The D gene is left open where the match is weak.

>.|TRBV2|TRBJ1-5
TGTGCCAGCAGACAGGCTTATAGCAATCAGCCCCAGCATTTT
CASRQAYSNQPQHF
>.|TRBV30|TRBJ2-5
TGTGCCTGGAGTGTACGTCACCCCGTCGGAGAGACCCAGTACTTC
CAWSVRHPVGETQYF
>TRBD1|TRBV5-4|TRBJ2-3
TGTGCCAGCAGCGGTCGGACAGGGGGTCCTAGCACAGATACGCAGTATTTT
CASSGRTGGPSTDTQYF
>TRBD1|TRBV14|TRBJ1-1
TGTGCCAGCAGCTTAGGGGGCCTGGCTGAAGCTTTCTTT
CASSLGGLAEAFF
>.|TRBV30|TRBJ2-7
TGTGCCTGGAGGGTTAGCGGACTTTCGGGTGAGCAGTACTTC
CAWRVSGLSGEQYF
>TRBD1|TRBV6-1|TRBJ1-2
TGTGCCAGCAGTGGCCGGGACAGGACAGGGCATGGCTACACCTTC
CASSGRDRTGHGYTF
>.|TRBV5-1|TRBJ2-5
TGCGCCAGCAGCTTGGGACAGCACCTCCAAGAGACCCAGTACTTC
CASSLGQHLQETQYF
>.|TRBV21-1|TRBJ1-5
TGTGCCAGCAGCAAAGAGCCGACAGCTGCCAATCAGCCCCAGCATTTT
CASSKEPTAANQPQHF
>.|TRBV5-1|TRBJ2-7
TGCGCCAGCAGCTTGTTCTGGACACCTTCCTACGAGCAGTACTTC
CASSLFWTPSYEQYF
>TRBD1|TRBV6-5|TRBJ2-7
TGTGCCAGCAGTTACTCGTCGGACAGGTACGAGCAGTACTTC
CASSYSSDRYEQYF
>.|TRBV7-3|TRBJ1-4
TGTGCCAGCAGCTTAACCCCCCCGTTGTCGGATGAAAAACTGTTTTTT
CASSLTPPLSDEKLFF
>.|TRBV6-5|TRBJ2-1
TGTGCCAGCAGTTACTACGGTTCACCCTACAATGAGCAGTTCTTC
CASSYYGSPYNEQFF
>TRBD1|TRBV5-6|TRBJ2-7
TGTGCCAGCAGCTGGGACAGGGGTACCTACGAGCAGTACTTC
CASSWDRGTYEQYF
>.|TRBV6-1|TRBJ2-1
TGTGCCAGCAGCAAACAGGTCTACAATGAGCAGTTCTTC
CASSKQVYNEQFF
>TRBD1|TRBV6-5|TRBJ1-1
TGTGCCAGCAGCTCCGTCCCCGGACAGGTTGAAGCTTTCTTT
CASSSVPGQVEAFF
>TRBD2|TRBV5-4|TRBJ2-2
TGTGCCAGCAGCTCGAGGGGACTAGCGGGGGGGCGCGTCGGGGAGCTGTTTTTT
CASSSRGLAGGRVGELFF
>.|TRBV7-9|TRBJ1-5
TGTGCCAGCAGCTTAGTAGACAGACAGCCCCAGCATTTT
CASSLVDRQPQHF
>.|TRBV7-8|TRBJ2-7
TGTGCCAGCAGCTTACACAGGTTATCTGCCTACGAGCAGTACTTC
CASSLHRLSAYEQYF
>.|TRBV27|TRBJ1-6
TGTGCCAGCAGAACGACCGAAAGGACAGCGACCACTTTTAATTCACCCCTCCACTTT
CASRTTERTATTFNSPLHF
>TRBD1|TRBV2|TRBJ1-1
TGTGCCAGCAGTTGGGACAGGGCAAACACTGAAGCTTTCTTT
CASSWDRANTEAFF
>TRBD1|TRBV6-5|TRBJ1-4
TGTGCCAGCAGTCGGGACAGGAAGATTGAAAAACTGTTTTTT
CASSRDRKIEKLFF
>.|TRBV25-1|TRBJ2-7
TGTGCCAGCCGTACCCCCTGGAGCCACGAGCAGTACTTC
CASRTPWSHEQYF
>.|TRBV10-1|TRBJ2-1
TGCGCCAGCAGTGAGGGAGGGTATGGGAATGAGCAGTTCTTC
CASSEGGYGNEQFF
>.|TRBV29-1|TRBJ1-1
TGCAGCGTTGGGATCACAGGGAACACTGAAGCTTTCTTT
CSVGITGNTEAFF
>TRBD1|TRBV5-1|TRBJ1-5
TGCGCCAGCAGCTTCGACAGGGGAAATCAGCCCCAGCATTTT
CASSFDRGNQPQHF
>TRBD1|TRBV4-3|TRBJ2-7
TGCGCCAGCAGCCAAGATTCGACAGGGGGCGAGCAGTACTTC
CASSQDSTGGEQYF
>TRBD2|TRBV5-1|TRBJ2-1
TGCGCCAGCAGCCCGGGGGGGGTCAATGAGCAGTTCTTC
CASSPGGVNEQFF
>TRBD1|TRBV6-1|TRBJ1-2
TGTGCCAGCAGTGTCACACAGGGGAGCTATGGCTACACCTTC
CASSVTQGSYGYTF
>.|TRBV7-8|TRBJ1-2
TGTGCCAGCAGCGTGGGTCTACGGGATGGCTACACCTTC
CASSVGLRDGYTF
>.|TRBV4-1|TRBJ1-2
TGCGCCAGCAGCCAAGATCCAAACAGGCGCCACACCTTC
CASSQDPNRRHTF
>.|TRBV4-2|TRBJ1-4
TGTGCCAGCAGCCTCGGACAGCTGACTCAAACTAATGAAAAACTGTTTTTT
CASSLGQLTQTNEKLFF
>TRBD1|TRBV5-1|TRBJ2-2
TGCGCCAGCAGCTTGGGACAGGGGGCCGGGGAGCTGTTTTTT
CASSLGQGAGELFF
>.|TRBV6-6|TRBJ2-7
TGTGCCAGCAGTTACGCCCCGCCGGGGGAGCAGTACTTC
CASSYAPPGEQYF
>.|TRBV27|TRBJ1-5
TGTGCCAGCAGCCGCCTGGCGGTGGATCAGCCCCAGCATTTT
CASSRLAVDQPQHF
>.|TRBV7-2|TRBJ1-5
TGTGCCAGCAGCCAGGGTAGCAATCAGCCCCAGCATTTT
CASSQGSNQPQHF
>.|TRBV6-5|TRBJ1-3
TGTGCCAGCAGTATGGACAAATACTCTGGAAACACCATATATTTT
CASSMDKYSGNTIYF
>TRBD1|TRBV7-9|TRBJ1-2
TGTGCCAGCAGCTTCCCAGGGGGCCGCTATGGCTACACCTTC
CASSFPGGRYGYTF
>.|TRBV2|TRBJ1-1
TGTGCCAGCAGGCGGTCCAACATGAACACTGAAGCTCTCTTT
CASRRSNMNTEALF
>.|TRBV7-3|TRBJ2-7
TGTGCCAGCAGCTTTGGGCAGGGGGGATACGAGCAGTACTTC
CASSFGQGGYEQYF
>.|TRBV5-6|TRBJ2-7
TGTGCCAGCAGCTTGTATGGGGGCCGGAACGAGCAGTACTTC
CASSLYGGRNEQYF
>TRBD2|TRBV11-3|TRBJ2-1
TGTGCCAGCAGCGCTAGTCCCACTAGCGGGAGTCCAAATGAGCAGTTCTTC
CASSASPTSGSPNEQFF
>TRBD2|TRBV19|TRBJ2-7
TGTGCCAGTAGTATAGTAGCGGGGGAGGACGAGCAGTACTTC
CASSIVAGEDEQYF
>TRBD1|TRBV30|TRBJ1-2
TGTGCCTTACCGGGACAGGTCTACGGCTACACCTTC
CALPGQVYGYTF
>.|TRBV9|TRBJ1-5
TGTGCCAGCAGCCCCGGGGGGGGGCGACGCAGGCAGCCCCAGCATTTT
CASSPGGGRRRQPQHF
>.|TRBV29-1|TRBJ2-1
TGCAGCGTTTGGGACACGAACAATGAGCAGTTCTTC
CSVWDTNNEQFF
>TRBD2|TRBV5-1|TRBJ2-1
TGCGCCAGCGGACTAGCGGGGCAGTTGGAGCAGTTCTTC
CASGLAGQLEQFF
>TRBD1|TRBV11-2|TRBJ1-2
TGTGCCAGCAGCCGGGACAGCATCTATGGCTACACCTTC
CASSRDSIYGYTF
>TRBD2|TRBV10-1|TRBJ2-1
TGCGCCAGCAGTGAGCCTAGCGGGAGGGCCCTTTCCTACAATGAGCAGTTCTTC
CASSEPSGRALSYNEQFF
>TRBD2|TRBV19|TRBJ2-3
TGTGCCAGTAGTACCTCTCTAGCGGGGGGTGTAGATACGCAGTATTTT
CASSTSLAGGVDTQYF
>.|TRBV7-3|TRBJ1-1
TGTGCCAGCAGCTTAAGCCAGGGGATCACTGAAGCTTTCTTT
CASSLSQGITEAFF
>TRBD1|TRBV10-3|TRBJ1-1
TGTGCCATCAGTGGACTACAGGGGGCGCGAAACACTGAAGCTTTCTTT
CAISGLQGARNTEAFF
>.|TRBV7-3|TRBJ2-1
TGTGCCAGCAGCTTCGAGGGTACCAATGAGCAGTTCTTC
CASSFEGTNEQFF
>TRBD2|TRBV4-1|TRBJ2-3
TGCGCCAGCAGCCAAGAGTGGGGACTACCGGGAGATACGCAGTATTTT
CASSQEWGLPGDTQYF
>TRBD1|TRBV18|TRBJ2-7
TGTGCCAGCTCACCACTAGACAGGGGCGAGCAGTACTTC
CASSPLDRGEQYF
>TRBD2|TRBV6-5|TRBJ2-3
TGTGCCAGCAGTTTTGGTTTAACTAGCGTGGCAGATACGCAGTATTTT
CASSFGLTSVADTQYF